Below are 32 T cell receptor beta chains sequenced from a single sample in a study of blood T cell repertoires in COVID-19. Here immunoSEQ multiplex PCR was the method, and the copy in TCRdb shows in-frame clones only, minus some. The sample carries 250,000 to 300,000 clones, about 90% recorded once. The sample consisted of peripheral blood. All receptors come from a woman aged 25-40 years with COVID-19, enrolled during active disease.

This rearrangement joins TRBV5-4 to TRBJ2-3, with D perhaps matching TRBD2 (6 bases). V dropped 10 bases and J dropped 2 bases, with 20 bases sitting between them. The V gene's germline CDR1 is SGHNT and CDR2 YYREEE (reference sequence). The CDR3 covers 15 residues. DNA of the CDR3: TGTGCCGAGCAAGCGGGCGGAGAAATCACAGATACGCAGTATTTT. Translated: CAEQAGGEITDTQYF.

The chain couples TRBV6-6 to TRBJ1-2; 8 nucleotides agree with TRBD1. Per the germline V gene, CDR1 is MNHNY and CDR2 is SVGAGI (reference sequence). This CDR3 contains 12 residues. Trimming took 5 bases from V and 8 from J; bases not matched to a gene: 4. This CDR3 reads CASSGQGGGYTF. The DNA of the CDR3 is TGTGCCAGCAGTGGACAGGGTGGCGGCTACACCTTC.

V is TRBV4-1 and J is TRBJ2-7, with a weak D call TRBD1 (6 bases). This CDR3 comprises 14 residues. Trimming took 1 base from V and 5 from J, leaving 12 bases between them. Germline CDR1 reads MGHRA; CDR2 reads YSYEKL. The CDR3 loop reads CASSQVGTTDEQYF. CDR3 bases: TGCGCCAGCAGCCAAGTGGGGACAACCGACGAGCAGTACTTC.

V is TRBV5-1 and J is TRBJ2-7; 8 bases match TRBD2. V was pared by 0 bases and J by 3 bases, with 2 bases of the junction left unmatched. Germline CDR1 is SGHRS and CDR2 is YFSETQ. The CDR3 sequence is 14 residues long. The CDR3 nucleotides read TGCGCCAGCAGCTTGGCCAGCGGGGGCTACGAGCAGTACTTC. Encoded protein: CASSLASGGYEQYF.

The chain couples TRBV19 to TRBJ2-1, with 10 bases that match TRBD1. Trimming at V came to 6 bases and at J to 3 bases, leaving 5 bases not matched to a gene. The CDR3 has 15 residues. Germline CDR1 LNHDA, CDR2 SQIVND (reference sequence). CDR3 in DNA: TGTGCCAGTAGCGCCGGGACAGGGGACTACAATGAGCAGTTCTTC. Residues: CASSAGTGDYNEQFF.

The chain is built from TRBV21-1 and TRBJ1-5; the table gives TRBD1 as D, unverified against the DNA. TRBV21-1 has pseudogene status. The CDR3 contains 14 residues. In nucleotides, the CDR3 is TGTGCCAGCAGACTGACAGGGGGCCTTCAGCCCCAGCATTTT. This encodes CASRLTGGLQPQHF.

The genes are TRBV7-9 and TRBJ1-3; 8 bases are a match to TRBD1. Germline values: CDR1 SEHNR, CDR2 FQNEAQ (reference sequence). With 4 bases clipped from V and 4 bases from J, the junction kept 6 bases outside the gene matches. This CDR3 is built from 15 residues. CDR3 in amino acids: CASSSGQGPGNTIYF. The CDR3, as DNA: TGTGCCAGCAGCTCCGGACAGGGCCCCGGAAACACCATATATTTT.

V is TRBV12-3 or TRBV12-4 and J is TRBJ2-1, with 7 bases that match TRBD1. This CDR3 is built from 13 residues. The V segment lost 7 bases and the J segment 4 bases; nucleotides outside the gene matches: 4. CDR3 sequence (DNA): TGTGCCAGCAATAAGGGACAGTACAATGAGCAGTTCTTC. Protein: CASNKGQYNEQFF.

This clone was counted once. The chain links TRBV28 to TRBJ2-1; 8 bases agree with TRBD2. Germline V gives CDR1 MDHEN, CDR2 SYDVKM. Trimming removed 9 bases from V and 8 bases from J; junction bases left unmatched: 9. The CDR3 has 13 residues. The CDR3 loop is CASNPSGGYEQFF. The CDR3 bases are TGTGCCAGTAACCCCTCGGGGGGGTATGAGCAGTTCTTC.

This clone appeared a single time. The chain employs TRBV27 and TRBJ1-1; a possible D gene is TRBD1 (5 bases). Trimming removed 6 bases at V and 4 bases at J, with 21 bases between. The germline CDR1 and CDR2 sequences are MNHEY and SMNVEV (reference sequence). This CDR3 contains 16 residues. Here the CDR3 DNA reads TGTGCCAGCAGGGCTCTCGGGGGTCGGGTTGGCACTGAAGCTTTCTTT. This encodes CASRALGGRVGTEAFF.

This clone came up once. The chain employs TRBV27 and TRBJ1-2; D perhaps matches TRBD1 (5 bases). The CDR3 covers 13 residues. With 3 bases removed from V and 3 bases from J, the gap between germline ends came to 8 bases. Germline V lookup: CDR1 MNHEY, CDR2 SMNVEV (reference sequence). CDR3 sequence: CASSFGGDYGYTF. Written as DNA, the CDR3 is TGTGCCAGCAGTTTTGGAGGGGACTATGGCTACACCTTC.

The DNA of the CDR3 is TGTGCCAGCAGCTTAACTACGAACACTGAAGCTTTCTTT. It is translated as CASSLTTNTEAFF. The J gene is TRBJ1-1, the V gene TRBV11-2; D is undetermined. Germline loops: CDR1 SGHAT, CDR2 FQNNGV. This CDR3 comprises 13 residues. Trimming removed 2 bases at V and 1 base at J, with 5 bases between.

This clone appeared once. The genes are TRBV18 and TRBJ1-1, with TRBD1 matching over 8 bases. The CDR3 is made up of 16 amino acids. CDR1 is KGHSH, CDR2 LQKENI, per germline. The V and J ends lost 3 bases and 4 bases, in that order; junction bases with no gene match: 10. This CDR3 reads CASSPSGGSEGTEAFF. CDR3 coding DNA: TGTGCCAGCTCACCGTCAGGGGGCAGCGAAGGCACTGAAGCTTTCTTT.

V is TRBV7-7 and J is TRBJ1-6; 8 bases map to TRBD1. The CDR3 runs to 18 residues. V was clipped by 4 bases and J by 0 bases; unmatched bases: 8. Germline CDR1 SSHAT, CDR2 FNYEAQ (reference sequence). The CDR3 sequence: CASSSLSGGGSYNSPLHF. CDR3 nucleotide sequence: TGTGCCAGCAGCTCTTTATCAGGGGGCGGCTCCTATAATTCACCCCTCCACTTT.

The rearrangement uses TRBV4-2 and TRBJ2-5, with a weak D call TRBD2 (7 bases). Trimming shortened V by 3 bases and J by 4 bases, and 15 bases separated the two germline ends. The germline CDR1 and CDR2 sequences are LGHNA and YNFKEQ. This CDR3 has 15 amino acids. CDR3 in amino acids: CASSHGRGAGETQYF. In DNA, the CDR3 is TGTGCCAGCAGCCACGGCCGGGGGGCCGGAGAGACCCAGTACTTC.

This sequence joins TRBV10-2 and TRBJ1-5; TRBD1 matches 10 bases. The germline V gene has CDR1 WSHSY and CDR2 SAAADI. The trim removed 10 bases at V and 5 bases at J, leaving 8 bases unmatched. The CDR3 sequence is 14 residues long. CDR3 DNA: TGCGCCATCCGATCGACAGGGGGCGATCAGCCCCAGCATTTT. This translates into CAIRSTGGDQPQHF.

The gene calls are TRBV7-9 and TRBJ1-1; D is ambiguous. Germline V gene sequence: CDR1 SEHNR, CDR2 FQNEAQ (reference sequence). This CDR3 has 15 amino acids. Trimming stripped 5 bases from V and 2 bases from J, with 15 bases between. The CDR3 bases are TGTGCCAGCAGCCCTACGGAGGGAATAAACACTGAAGCTTTCTTT. This sequence encodes CASSPTEGINTEAFF.

This clone was seen a single time. V usage is TRBV5-1 and J usage is TRBJ2-5; 10 bases match TRBD1. The germline V gene encodes CDR1 SGHRS and CDR2 YFSETQ. This CDR3 is 16 amino acids long. The V segment lost 4 bases and the J segment 4 bases; nucleotides outside the gene matches: 10. The CDR3: CASSPGQGGVGETQYF. The CDR3 DNA reads TGCGCCAGCAGCCCTGGACAGGGGGGAGTTGGAGAGACCCAGTACTTC.

The J gene is TRBJ1-5, the V gene TRBV6-5; unclear D gene. Germline lookup yields CDR1 MNHEY and CDR2 SVGAGI. The CDR3 sequence is 12 residues long. V was cut by 4 bases and J by 5 bases, with 6 bases left in between. The CDR3 sequence: CASSSTDQPQHF. Written as DNA, the CDR3 is TGTGCCAGCAGTTCTACGGATCAGCCCCAGCATTTT.

CDR3 sequence (DNA): TGCAGTGCCGAAAAACGGGGGGAGCAGTACTTC. Translated: CSAEKRGEQYF. The chain recombines TRBV20-1 with TRBJ2-7, with TRBD2 as a possible D gene (6 bases). This CDR3 region has 11 residues. The germline V gene has CDR1 DFQATT and CDR2 SNEGSKA (reference sequence). V dropped 6 bases and J dropped 7 bases, with 13 bases sitting between them.

V gene TRBV19 combines with J gene TRBJ1-2; the D gene is possibly TRBD1 (5 bases). Trimming removed 3 bases from V and 3 bases from J, with 20 bases in between. Germline values: CDR1 LNHDA, CDR2 SQIVND (reference sequence). This CDR3 is built from 17 residues. The CDR3: CASSIMGGTGLYYGYTF. DNA of the CDR3: TGTGCCAGTAGTATTATGGGGGGAACGGGACTGTACTATGGCTACACCTTC.

This clone was seen only a few times. This sequence joins TRBV7-6 and TRBJ2-7; the match to TRBD1 covers 8 bases. Losses at the gene ends were 2 bases for V and 2 bases for J; bases not matched to a gene: 5. Germline CDR1 SGHVS, CDR2 FNYEAQ. This CDR3 spans 15 amino acids. The CDR3 region has the DNA TGTGCCAGCAGCTTACGACCGACAGGGGCCTACGAGCAGTACTTC. As protein: CASSLRPTGAYEQYF. The variable domain in full, completed from reference TRBV7-6 and TRBJ2-7, reads GAGVSQSPRYKVTKRGQDVALRCDPISGHVSLYWYRQALGQGPEFLTYFNYEAQQDKSGLPNDRFSAERPEGSISTLTIQRTEQRDSAMYRCASSLRPTGAYEQYFGPGTRLTVT.

V is TRBV29-1 and J is TRBJ1-1; 10 bases line up with TRBD1. The V segment lost 7 bases and the J segment 4 bases; nucleotides outside the gene matches: 6. Germline values: CDR1 SQVTM, CDR2 ANQGSEA. The CDR3 contains 13 residues. In DNA form, the CDR3 reads TGCAGCGCTACCGGACAGGGGGGCACTGAAGCTTTCTTT. Translation: CSATGQGGTEAFF.

The J gene is TRBJ1-2, the V gene TRBV10-2; 8 nucleotides line up with TRBD1. V lost 4 bases to trimming and J lost 8 bases; unmatched junction nucleotides: 18. The CDR3 covers 17 residues. Germline loops: CDR1 WSHSY, CDR2 SAAADI. CDR3 loop: CASSGRTGHLGFEGYTF. In nucleotides, the CDR3 is TGCGCCAGCAGTGGACGGACAGGGCACTTGGGGTTCGAGGGCTACACCTTC.

This chain links TRBV19 with TRBJ2-7, with 11 nucleotides matching TRBD2. The V gene's germline CDR1 is LNHDA and CDR2 SQIVND (reference sequence). The trim removed 5 bases at V and 1 base at J, leaving 7 bases unmatched. This CDR3 contains 16 residues. This chain's CDR3 is CASSVLGTSGSYEQYF. The CDR3 nucleotides read TGTGCCAGTAGTGTCCTCGGGACTAGCGGTTCCTACGAGCAGTACTTC.

The rearrangement joins TRBV5-1 to TRBJ2-1; possibly TRBD2 for D (6 bases). Trimming pared 5 bases from V and 0 bases from J, leaving 12 bases between. Germline V gene lookup returns CDR1 SGHRS and CDR2 YFSETQ. The CDR3 spans 15 residues. The CDR3 region is CASRREPGSYNEQFF. CDR3 coding DNA: TGCGCCAGCAGACGGGAGCCAGGCTCCTACAATGAGCAGTTCTTC.

The chain recombines TRBV5-6 with TRBJ1-5; the D is unclear. Trimming stripped 0 bases from V and 6 bases from J, with 4 bases between. Germline V gene sequence: CDR1 SGHDT, CDR2 YYEEEE. The CDR3 is made up of 12 amino acids. The CDR3 loop reads CASSLGAQPQHF. The CDR3 DNA follows: TGTGCCAGCAGCTTGGGAGCTCAGCCCCAGCATTTT.

The V call is TRBV11-1, the J call TRBJ2-5; TRBD1 matches 7 bases. The CDR3 runs 14 residues. V dropped 3 bases and J dropped 4; count of bases not matched to a gene: 5. CDR1 and CDR2 (germline): SGHAT, FQDESV (reference sequence). Written as DNA, the CDR3 is TGTGCCAGCAGCTTTGCCAGGGGGACAGAGACCCAGTACTTC. It specifies CASSFARGTETQYF.

This sequence joins TRBV5-1 and TRBJ2-6; the D is unclear. Germline V lookup: CDR1 SGHRS, CDR2 YFSETQ. The CDR3 is 16 residues long. Trimming took 4 bases from V and 2 from J, leaving 13 bases between them. The CDR3 bases are TGCGCCAGCAGCCCGAGTACCCTCCCTGGGGCCAACGTCCTGACTTTC. This encodes CASSPSTLPGANVLTF.

V is TRBV21-1 and J is TRBJ1-2; the D segment call TRBD1 is taken from the table without a DNA check. TRBV21-1 is noted as a pseudogene. The CDR3 runs to 18 residues. CDR3 amino acids: CASRGSDRTLPLNYGYTF. In DNA form, the CDR3 reads TGTGCCAGCAGAGGAAGTGACAGGACCTTACCCCTTAACTATGGCTACACCTTC.

The V call is TRBV4-1, the J call TRBJ2-7; 9 positions match TRBD2. V was pared by 0 bases and J by 3 bases, with 9 bases of the junction left unmatched. The CDR3 spans 17 residues. From germline, CDR1 is MGHRA and CDR2 YSYEKL. The CDR3, as DNA: TGCGCCAGCAGCCAAGATCAGTCATGGCGGGGGGGCTACGAGCAGTACTTC. Translation gives CASSQDQSWRGGYEQYF.

The rearrangement links TRBV9 to TRBJ1-3; a possible D gene is TRBD1 (5 bases). Germline V gives CDR1 SGDLS, CDR2 YYNGEE. The CDR3 has 15 amino acids. Trimming removed 3 bases from V and 7 bases from J, with 17 bases in between. The CDR3 loop reads CASSAFDQGLNTIYF. The CDR3 region has the DNA TGTGCCAGCAGCGCCTTTGACCAGGGCCTTAACACCATATATTTT.